This T cell receptor beta chain was sequenced during a study of blood T cell repertoires in COVID-19. The wider study: Collection of acute and convalescent COVID-19 samples took place in the United States, Italy and Spain.

V lost 1 base and J lost 2, with 12 bases in between. The CDR3 is made up of 16 amino acids. From germline, CDR1 is SGHDT and CDR2 YYEEEE. In the original processing: Reference gene primer amplification gave nucleated cell count estimates. Clones were sequenced by immunoSEQ multiplex PCR, and TCRdb holds only the in-frame ones, with some missing. That table furnishes V, J and clone size, whereas the DNA furnished D and trimming. This sample has over 250,000 clones, with 75% to 90% found just once. This clone was counted once. Sample: peripheral blood. The rearrangement uses TRBV5-6 and TRBJ2-2, with no clear D. The TCR originated in a woman in her thirties or forties who had recovered from COVID-19. In DNA form, the CDR3 reads TGTGCCAGCAGCTTGACAGCCCCCTACAACACCGGGGAGCTGTTTTTT. Protein sequence: CASSLTAPYNTGELFF. The variable domain in full, completed from reference TRBV5-6 and TRBJ2-2, reads DAGVTQSPTHLIKTRGQQVTLRCSPKSGHDTVSWYQQALGQGPQFIFQYYEEEERQRGNFPDRFSGHQFPNYSSELNVNALLLGDSALYLCASSLTAPYNTGELFFGEGSRLTVL.